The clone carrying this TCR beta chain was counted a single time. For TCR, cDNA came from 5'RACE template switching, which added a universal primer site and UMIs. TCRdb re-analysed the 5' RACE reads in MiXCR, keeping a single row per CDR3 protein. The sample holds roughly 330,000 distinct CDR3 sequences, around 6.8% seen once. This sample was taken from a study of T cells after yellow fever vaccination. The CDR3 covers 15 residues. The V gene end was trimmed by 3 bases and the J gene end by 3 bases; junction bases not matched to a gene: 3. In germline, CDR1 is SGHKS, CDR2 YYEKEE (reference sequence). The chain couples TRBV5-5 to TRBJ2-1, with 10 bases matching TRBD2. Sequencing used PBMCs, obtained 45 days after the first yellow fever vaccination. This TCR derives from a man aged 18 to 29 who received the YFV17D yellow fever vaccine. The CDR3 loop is CASSSGLAIYNEQFF. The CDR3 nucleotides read TGTGCCAGCAGCTCGGGACTAGCGATCTACAATGAGCAGTTCTTC.